This is a list of T cell receptor beta chains from one sample in a study of CD8 T cells in ankylosing spondylitis. One entry per CDR3 protein results from TCRdb running MiXCR on the 5' RACE reads. The top ten hold 7.5% to 9% of the sample, which has 310,000 or so distinct CDR3 sequences, around 20% seen once. The material sequenced was blood, either unsorted or a sorted T cell fraction (not recorded which). Receptors were obtained from a male donor with ankylosing spondylitis or in good health (not recorded which). The CDR3 runs from the conserved cysteine through the conserved F or W. A D gene is named only where the DNA matches it firmly. Some rows mark clone size as missing; the rest say once, few, many or name a class of expanded clone.

>TRBJ2-5|TRBD1|-|16|TRBV5-1
TGCGCCAGCAGCTTGGGGGACAGGGAAACTCAAGAGACCCAGTACTTC
CASSLGDRETQETQYF
>TRBJ2-2|TRBD2|-|16|TRBV13
TGTGCCAGCAGCTTAGCCGCGGGAGCGAACACCGGGGAGCTGTTTTTT
CASSLAAGANTGELFF
>TRBJ1-5|-|many|12|TRBV29-1
TGCAGCGTGGGGGGGCGGAATCAGCCCCAGCATTTT
CSVGGRNQPQHF
>TRBJ1-4|TRBD1|-|14|TRBV12-3/TRBV12-4
TGTGCCAGCTCCTGGGAGACAGGGCTGGAAAAACTGTTTTTT
CASSWETGLEKLFF
>TRBJ2-3|TRBD2|few|15|TRBV5-1
TGCGCCAGCAGCCCGGGGGACTACCCGACAGATACGCAGTATTTT
CASSPGDYPTDTQYF
>TRBJ2-2|-|-|16|TRBV3-1
TGTGCCAGCAGCCAAGTGGGACATCCGTTGACCGGGGAGCTGTTTTTT
CASSQVGHPLTGELFF
>TRBJ1-1|TRBD1|few|15|TRBV12-3/TRBV12-4
TGTGCCAGCAGTATCCGGGACAGAATGAACACTGAAGCTTTCTTT
CASSIRDRMNTEAFF
>TRBJ1-2|-|many|15|TRBV4-1
TGCGCCAGCAGCCAAGCTACGGCGGCGTGGGGAGGCTACACCTTC
CASSQATAAWGGYTF
>TRBJ1-1|-|-|16|TRBV5-1
TGCGCCAGCAGCCACGGAGAGATTTCTAGCCTCACTGAAGCTTTCTTT
CASSHGEISSLTEAFF
>TRBJ1-4|-|-|16|TRBV14
TGTGCCAGCAGCCAAGATGGAGGGGCAACTAATGAAAAACTGTTTTTT
CASSQDGGATNEKLFF
>TRBJ2-3|TRBD1|few|17|TRBV6-1
TGTGCCAGCAGCCGCGATTCGGGACAGGCCTCGGTAGATACGCAGTATTTT
CASSRDSGQASVDTQYF
>TRBJ1-1|-|-|15|TRBV7-8
TGTGCCAGCAGCTTAGTCACAGGAATAAACACTGAAGCTTTCTTT
CASSLVTGINTEAFF
>TRBJ2-4|TRBD1|-|14|TRBV20-1
TGCAGTGCTAGAGATCCCGGGACAGAGTACATTCAGTACTTC
CSARDPGTEYIQYF
>TRBJ1-2|-|few|13|TRBV24-1
TGTGCCACCAGTGACCTTGAGGGTTCTGGCTACACCTTC
CATSDLEGSGYTF
>TRBJ1-1|-|-|15|TRBV3-1
TGTGCCAGCAGACCCACGGACACTCCGAACACTGAAGCTTTCTTT
CASRPTDTPNTEAFF
>TRBJ2-5|-|once|13|TRBV7-2
TGTGCCAGCACCTCGCCGGGCCGAGAGACCCAGTACTTC
CASTSPGRETQYF
>TRBJ2-3|-|-|15|TRBV5-1
TGCGCCAGCAGCCTGAGACCGGGGGATGCAGATACGCAGTATTTT
CASSLRPGDADTQYF
>TRBJ2-2|-|-|14|TRBV9
TGTGCCAGCGAGGCACATTCGAACACCGGGGAGCTGTTTTTT
CASEAHSNTGELFF
>TRBJ2-1|-|few|10|TRBV20-1
TGCAGTGCTCTTAACAATGAGCAGTTCTTC
CSALNNEQFF
>TRBJ1-1|-|-|13|TRBV5-6
TGTGCCAGCAGCTTGATGCGGAACACTGAAGCTTTCTTT
CASSLMRNTEAFF
>TRBJ1-5|-|few|13|TRBV11-1
TGTGCCAGCAGCGTCGGGAATGTAGAGCCCCAGCATTTT
CASSVGNVEPQHF
>TRBJ2-5|TRBD1|-|16|TRBV7-2
TGTGCCAGCAGCTTAGTGGGACAGGGCGCCAGAGAAACCCAGTACTTC
CASSLVGQGARETQYF
>TRBJ2-3|TRBD2|-|13|TRBV29-1
TGCAGCGTCTTGGGGAGGGCCGAAGATACGCAGTATTTT
CSVLGRAEDTQYF
>TRBJ2-3|TRBD2|few|17|TRBV29-1
TGCAGCGTTGAAGATCTCGGGTTACTAGCGGGAGAGGGTACGCAGTATTTT
CSVEDLGLLAGEGTQYF
>TRBJ2-3|-|few|14|TRBV14
TGTGCCAGCAGTTGGAGGGGCGGAGGAGATACGCAGTATTTT
CASSWRGGGDTQYF